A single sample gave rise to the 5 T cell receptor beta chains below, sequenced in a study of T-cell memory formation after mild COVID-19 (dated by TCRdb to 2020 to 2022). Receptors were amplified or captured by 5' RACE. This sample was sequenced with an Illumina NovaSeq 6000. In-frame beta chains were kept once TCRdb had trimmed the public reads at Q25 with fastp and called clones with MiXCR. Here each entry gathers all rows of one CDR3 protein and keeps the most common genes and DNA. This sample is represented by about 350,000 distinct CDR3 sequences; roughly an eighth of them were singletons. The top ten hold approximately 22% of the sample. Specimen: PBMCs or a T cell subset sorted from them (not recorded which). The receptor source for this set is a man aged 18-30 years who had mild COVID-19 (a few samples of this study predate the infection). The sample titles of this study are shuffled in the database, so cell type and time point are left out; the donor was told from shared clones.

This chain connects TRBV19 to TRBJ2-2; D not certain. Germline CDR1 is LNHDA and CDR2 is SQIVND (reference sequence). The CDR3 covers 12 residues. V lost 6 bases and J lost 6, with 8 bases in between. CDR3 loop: CASRRPSGELFF. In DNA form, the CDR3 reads TGTGCCAGTAGACGGCCGTCCGGGGAGCTGTTTTTT. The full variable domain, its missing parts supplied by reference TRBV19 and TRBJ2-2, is DGGITQSPKYLFRKEGQNVTLSCEQNLNHDAMYWYRQDPGQGLRLIYYSQIVNDFQKGDIAEGYSVSREKKESFPLTVTSAQKNPTAFYLCASRRPSGELFFGEGSRLTVL.

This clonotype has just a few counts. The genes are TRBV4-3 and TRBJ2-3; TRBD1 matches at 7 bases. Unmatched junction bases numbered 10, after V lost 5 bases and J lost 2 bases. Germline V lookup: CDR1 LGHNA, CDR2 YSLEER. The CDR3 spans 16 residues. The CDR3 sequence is CASSKRQGRYTDTQYF. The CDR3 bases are TGCGCCAGCAGCAAAAGACAGGGACGCTACACAGATACGCAGTATTTT.

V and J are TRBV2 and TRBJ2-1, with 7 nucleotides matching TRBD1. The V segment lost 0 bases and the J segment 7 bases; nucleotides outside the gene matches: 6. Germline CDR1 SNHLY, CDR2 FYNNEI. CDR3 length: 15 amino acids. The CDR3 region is CASSEALRGQNEQFF. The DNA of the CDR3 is TGTGCCAGCAGTGAAGCGCTTAGGGGGCAGAATGAGCAGTTCTTC.

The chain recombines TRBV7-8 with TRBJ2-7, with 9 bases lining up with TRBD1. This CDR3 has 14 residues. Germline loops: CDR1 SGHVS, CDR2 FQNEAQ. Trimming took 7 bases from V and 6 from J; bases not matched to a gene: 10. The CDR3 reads CASTSGTGRSEQYF. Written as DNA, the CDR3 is TGTGCCAGCACCTCCGGGACAGGGAGGTCCGAGCAGTACTTC.

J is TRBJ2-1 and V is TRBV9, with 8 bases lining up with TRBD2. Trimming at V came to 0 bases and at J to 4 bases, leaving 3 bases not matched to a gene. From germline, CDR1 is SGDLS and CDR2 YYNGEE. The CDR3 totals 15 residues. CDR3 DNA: TGTGCCAGCAGCGTAGGAACTAGCGGTTACAATGAGCAGTTCTTC. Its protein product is CASSVGTSGYNEQFF.